These 10 T cell receptor beta chains were all obtained from the same sample, sequenced in a study of blood T cell repertoires in COVID-19. Clones were read by immunoSEQ multiplex PCR, and TCRdb kept only the in-frame ones, dropping some. The data show 300,000 to 400,000 clones, 90% to 95% seen once. The source material was PBMCs or T cells enriched from blood (not recorded which). Every receptor here comes from a woman aged 25 to 39 who had been exposed to COVID-19.

The chain is built from TRBV5-1 and TRBJ1-1; D not certain. The CDR3 contains 13 residues. Trimming stripped 0 bases from V and 4 bases from J, with 7 bases between. Germline-derived CDR1 and CDR2 are SGHRS and YFSETQ. CDR3 in amino acids: CASSLAFGTEAFF. CDR3 sequence (DNA): TGCGCCAGCAGCTTGGCCTTCGGCACTGAAGCTTTCTTT.

The chain is built from TRBV29-1 and TRBJ2-1; D is perhaps TRBD2 (6 bases). This CDR3 region has 15 residues. Germline V gene sequence: CDR1 SQVTM, CDR2 ANQGSEA. With 0 bases removed from V and 4 bases from J, the gap between germline ends came to 13 bases. The CDR3 coding sequence is TGCAGCGTTGAAGAAGGGCCAGGAGGGTACAATGAGCAGTTCTTC. It yields the protein CSVEEGPGGYNEQFF.

The CDR3 bases are TGTGCCAGCAGCCCCCGGGAAGGGGGGGTCAACACTGAAGCTTTCTTT. It is translated as CASSPREGGVNTEAFF. This sequence joins TRBV7-2 and TRBJ1-1; D possibly corresponds to TRBD1 (6 bases). This CDR3 has 16 amino acids. Trimming stripped 5 bases from V and 2 bases from J, with 18 bases between. The germline V gene has CDR1 SGHTA and CDR2 FQGNSA.

This clone has just a few counts. The chain employs TRBV7-2 and TRBJ2-7; 12 bases agree with TRBD2. J was trimmed by 3 bases and V by 1 base; bases with no gene match: 1. Germline assignment: CDR1 SGHTA and CDR2 FQGNSA. The CDR3 extends over 15 amino acids. CDR3 protein: CASSLELAGGYEQYF. CDR3 in DNA: TGTGCCAGCAGCTTAGAACTAGCGGGGGGCTACGAGCAGTACTTC.

The chain carries TRBV4-3 and TRBJ2-2; D perhaps matches TRBD2 (6 bases). Germline loops: CDR1 LGHNA, CDR2 YSLEER. Trimming removed 2 bases from V and 2 bases from J, with 18 bases in between. CDR3 length: 18 amino acids. Here the CDR3 DNA reads TGCGCCAGCAGCCAACGGTTCCAGCGGGTTGCTAACACCGGGGAGCTGTTTTTT. It encodes CASSQRFQRVANTGELFF.

This rearrangement joins TRBV2 to TRBJ1-6, with D hard to call. V shed 10 bases and J shed 0 bases, with 19 bases lying between them. Germline V lookup: CDR1 SNHLY, CDR2 FYNNEI. The CDR3 loop spans 17 amino acids. This CDR3 is CAITEWYLSSYNSPLHF. The DNA of the CDR3 is TGTGCCATCACCGAGTGGTATCTTAGCTCCTATAATTCACCCCTCCACTTT.

The chain is built from TRBV4-1 and TRBJ2-1; D may be TRBD2 (5 bases). Germline V gene data show CDR1 as MGHRA and CDR2 as YSYEKL. CDR3 length: 13 amino acids. With 3 bases removed from V and 5 bases from J, the gap between germline ends came to 8 bases. The CDR3 reads CASSHTRNNEQFF. CDR3 bases: TGCGCCAGCAGCCATACTAGAAACAATGAGCAGTTCTTC.

The genes are TRBV5-4 and TRBJ2-3, with D perhaps matching TRBD2 (6 bases). CDR1 SGHNT and CDR2 YYREEE come from the germline V gene (reference sequence). The ends were cut back, 4 bases at V and 4 bases at J, with 16 bases in the middle. The CDR3 has 15 residues. CDR3 bases: TGTGCCAGCAGCATTTCGGGACTGGGGCCAGATACGCAGTATTTT. It is translated as CASSISGLGPDTQYF.

The chain links TRBV27 to TRBJ1-2; the D gene is possibly TRBD1 (6 bases). Germline V CDR1 and CDR2: MNHEY, SMNVEV (reference sequence). The CDR3 is 13 residues long. The V end lost 2 bases, the J end lost 3 bases, and 7 bases lay between the germline ends. CDR3 amino acids: CASSLNRDYGYTF. For the CDR3, the DNA is TGTGCCAGCAGTTTAAACAGGGACTATGGCTACACCTTC.

This chain connects TRBV10-3 to TRBJ1-1; D gene unclear. Trimming took 2 bases from V and 6 from J, leaving 13 bases between them. There are 14 residues in the CDR3. CDR1 ENHRY and CDR2 SYGVKD come from the germline V gene. The CDR3 protein is CAISERNIESEAFF. In nucleotides, the CDR3 is TGTGCCATCAGTGAGAGAAATATCGAGTCTGAAGCTTTCTTT.